Listed here are 26 T cell receptor beta chains from one sample, sequenced in a study of cytomegalovirus exposure and HLA in healthy donors (dated by TCRdb to 2017 to 2019). The library was produced with the immunoSEQ multiplex PCR assay. A mixture of 60 forward primers for TCR Vbeta segments and 13 reverse primers for TCR Jbeta segments was used in the multiplex PCR. In its TCRdb copy, this immuneACCESS table keeps in-frame sequences only and misses some clones. Where compared with another copy, unresolved V genes explain less than half of these, and the others have no known cause. The sample profile shows roughly 130,000 clones; just under 75% of them were found once. The ten top clones hold around 6.6% of the sample. Sequenced sample: PBMCs. The receptors derive from a man in his forties in good health and CMV-seropositive.

This clone showed up just a few times. The sample contains more than one DNA sequence encoding this CDR3. This sequence joins TRBV6-4 and TRBJ2-3, with a weak D call TRBD2 (6 bases). The CDR3 extends over 15 amino acids. In germline, CDR1 is MRHNA, CDR2 SNTAGT. The V end was cut by 0 bases, the J end by 4 bases, with 11 bases between. CDR3 in amino acids: CASSDSSGRADTQYF. CDR3 in DNA: TGTGCCAGCAGTGACTCCAGCGGGCGAGCAGATACGCAGTATTTT.

The chain combines TRBV15 with TRBJ2-1, with TRBD1 as a possible D gene (8 bases). CDR3 length: 21 residues. V dropped 1 base and J dropped 2 bases, with 27 bases sitting between them. Germline CDR1 LNHNV, CDR2 YYDKDF (reference sequence). The CDR3 DNA sequence: TGTGCCACCAGCAGAGGTGACAGGGGAGGGTCGGACTATTCAGCCTACAATGAGCAGTTCTTC. Encoded protein: CATSRGDRGGSDYSAYNEQFF.

The table lists this clone with a few counts. The DNA of the CDR3 is TGTGCCAGCAGCAAAACCGGGACTAGCGGTTTAGCCAAAAACATTCAGTACTTC. Translated, it gives CASSKTGTSGLAKNIQYF. V and J are TRBV27 and TRBJ2-4; 11 positions match TRBD2. Per germline, CDR1 MNHEY and CDR2 SMNVEV (reference sequence). The CDR3 consists of 18 residues. Trimming removed 6 bases from V and 0 bases from J; junction bases left unmatched: 10.

This chain joins TRBV7-9 and TRBJ1-4, with a tentative D call TRBD1 (5 bases). The CDR3 has 18 amino acids. The V gene lost 1 base and the J gene lost 6 bases, with 21 bases spanning the gap. Looked up from germline, CDR1 is SEHNR and CDR2 is FQNEAQ (reference sequence). The CDR3 DNA is TGTGCCAGCAGCTTAGTCTCCGAGGCGCAGGGCCAAGATGAAAAACTGTTTTTT. The encoded protein is CASSLVSEAQGQDEKLFF.

About this clone itself: This sample includes further DNA sequences coding for the same CDR3. The V call is TRBV7-2, the J call TRBJ2-1, with 8 bases lining up with TRBD2. CDR1 SGHTA and CDR2 FQGNSA come from the germline V gene. There are 16 residues in the CDR3. V was pared by 3 bases and J by 0 bases, with 4 bases of the junction left unmatched. This CDR3 reads CASSLGGTSSYNEQFF. The DNA for the CDR3 is TGTGCCAGCAGCTTGGGGGGGACTAGCTCCTACAATGAGCAGTTCTTC.

This clone was detected only a few times. Other DNA sequences from this sample encode an identical CDR3 as well. V is TRBV4-1 and J is TRBJ1-1; D may be TRBD1 (6 bases). The CDR3 spans 12 residues. V was clipped by 3 bases and J by 7 bases, with 9 bases between them. The germline V gene has CDR1 MGHRA and CDR2 YSYEKL. CDR3 loop: CASSHGQREAFF. The CDR3 DNA is TGCGCCAGCAGCCACGGACAGCGTGAAGCTTTCTTT.

Concerning this clone itself: Other DNA sequences in the sample encode the same CDR3. The CDR3 loop reads CASSLGGGGSYEQYF. Written as DNA, the CDR3 is TGCGCCAGCAGCTTGGGTGGGGGGGGGTCCTACGAGCAGTACTTC. The chain carries TRBV5-1 and TRBJ2-7, with 7 bases matching TRBD2. This CDR3 has 15 amino acids. Germline V gives CDR1 SGHRS, CDR2 YFSETQ. V lost 0 bases, J lost 1 base, and 4 bases stayed unmatched.

This clone was seen only a few times. V usage is TRBV29-1 and J usage is TRBJ2-3; the match to TRBD1 covers 8 bases. Per germline, CDR1 SQVTM and CDR2 ANQGSEA. With 0 bases clipped from V and 0 bases from J, the junction kept 8 bases outside the gene matches. The CDR3 length is 17 residues. CDR3 residues: CSVEDRTGWGSTDTQYF. CDR3 DNA sequence: TGCAGCGTTGAAGATCGGACAGGGTGGGGTAGCACAGATACGCAGTATTTT.

The V and J genes are TRBV7-9 and TRBJ1-2; possibly TRBD1 for D (5 bases). Germline CDR1 and CDR2: SEHNR and FQNEAQ (reference sequence). V gave up 0 bases and J gave up 6 bases, with 14 bases separating them. The CDR3 is 15 residues long. CDR3 sequence (DNA): TGTGCCAGCAGCTTAGCGGCGGGGGGATCTAATGGCTACACCTTC. This codes for CASSLAAGGSNGYTF.

The chain uses TRBV4-2 and TRBJ2-3, with a tentative D call TRBD1 (7 bases). The germline V gene has CDR1 LGHNA and CDR2 YNFKEQ. CDR3 length: 13 residues. V lost 2 bases to trimming and J lost 9 bases, with 12 bases between them. CDR3 sequence reads: CASSQTGDSTQYF. Written as DNA, the CDR3 is TGTGCCAGCAGCCAAACAGGGGACTCGACGCAGTATTTT.

V gene TRBV19 combines with J gene TRBJ2-1; 8 bases are a match to TRBD2. V dropped 3 bases and J dropped 0; count of bases not matched to a gene: 10. Germline assignment: CDR1 LNHDA and CDR2 SQIVND (reference sequence). This CDR3 spans 18 amino acids. This CDR3 reads CASSMRPGAGGSYNEQFF. The DNA of the CDR3 is TGTGCCAGTAGTATGCGGCCCGGGGCGGGAGGCTCCTACAATGAGCAGTTCTTC.

V and J are TRBV27 and TRBJ1-2; D uncertain. The CDR3 totals 15 residues. Germline V lookup: CDR1 MNHEY, CDR2 SMNVEV (reference sequence). Trimming left V 3 bases short and J 8 bases short, with 19 bases between. Here the CDR3 DNA reads TGTGCCAGCAGTTTTTTCGGGAACAAAGAAAGGGGCTACACCTTC. It yields the protein CASSFFGNKERGYTF.

The V gene is TRBV5-1, the J gene TRBJ1-4; D is unresolved. The CDR3 runs to 15 residues. In germline, CDR1 is SGHRS, CDR2 YFSETQ. The V gene lost 0 bases and the J gene lost 3 bases, with 9 bases spanning the gap. The CDR3 DNA sequence: TGCGCCAGCAGCTTGGGCGGGGTAGCTAATGAAAAACTGTTTTTT. This gives the protein CASSLGGVANEKLFF.

The chain uses TRBV27 and TRBJ2-3; TRBD2 might be the D (6 bases). The germline V and J ends were trimmed by 2 bases and 1 base, with 10 bases remaining between them. The CDR3 has 15 amino acids. From germline, CDR1 is MNHEY and CDR2 SMNVEV (reference sequence). This chain's CDR3 is CASSLGGRGTDTQYF. Here the CDR3 DNA reads TGTGCCAGCAGTTTAGGAGGGAGAGGCACAGATACGCAGTATTTT.

The chain is built from TRBV7-2 and TRBJ2-7; 8 nucleotides agree with TRBD1. Germline-derived CDR1 and CDR2 are SGHTA and FQGNSA. The CDR3 totals 14 residues. V shed 4 bases, J shed 2 bases, and the junction held 4 bases outside the gene matches. The CDR3: CASSSRGPTYEQYF. The DNA for the CDR3 is TGTGCCAGCAGCTCCAGGGGGCCCACCTACGAGCAGTACTTC.

The DNA of the CDR3 is TGTGCCAGCAGCAATACAGGGTTCAATATTGGCTACACCTTC. Its translation is CASSNTGFNIGYTF. The chain combines TRBV9 with TRBJ1-2, with a possible D match to TRBD1 (6 bases). Looked up from germline, CDR1 is SGDLS and CDR2 is YYNGEE. The CDR3 consists of 14 residues. V lost 4 bases to trimming and J lost 7 bases, with 17 bases between them.

This clone appeared a single time. J is TRBJ2-7 and V is TRBV4-1, with a possible D match to TRBD2 (6 bases). Per the germline V gene, CDR1 is MGHRA and CDR2 is YSYEKL. This CDR3 contains 14 residues. V was pared by 6 bases and J by 5 bases, with 17 bases between. DNA for the CDR3: TGCGCCAGCAGGAGGGGCGGGGTTTATGACGAGCAGTACTTC. Its translation: CASRRGGVYDEQYF.

V gene TRBV5-1 combines with J gene TRBJ2-3; D perhaps matches TRBD1 (5 bases). This CDR3 has 16 amino acids. V was cut by 1 base and J by 6 bases, with 18 bases left in between. CDR1 is SGHRS and CDR2 is YFSETQ in the germline V gene. This chain's CDR3 is CASSLTPGISFDTQYF. CDR3 nucleotides: TGCGCCAGCAGCTTGACCCCAGGGATCTCTTTTGATACGCAGTATTTT.

CDR3 bases: TGCGCCAGCAGCTCCGATCCTAGCACCGGGGAGCTGTTTTTT. This translates into CASSSDPSTGELFF. This chain uses TRBV5-1 with TRBJ2-2; unclear D gene. The CDR3 loop spans 14 amino acids. The V gene's germline CDR1 is SGHRS and CDR2 YFSETQ. V was cut by 3 bases and J by 4 bases, with 10 bases left in between.

This clone was counted only a few times. The V and J genes are TRBV20-1 and TRBJ2-1; D not resolved. The ends were cut back, 7 bases at V and 6 bases at J, with 10 bases in the middle. Per the germline V gene, CDR1 is DFQATT and CDR2 is SNEGSKA (reference sequence). The CDR3 has 11 residues. This CDR3 is CSVVRFNEQFF. CDR3 nucleotide sequence: TGCAGTGTTGTCAGGTTCAATGAGCAGTTCTTC.

J is TRBJ1-5 and V is TRBV6-5, with TRBD1 matching 7 bases. V lost 2 bases to trimming and J lost 6 bases; unmatched junction nucleotides: 4. The CDR3 contains 14 residues. The germline gives CDR1 MNHEY, CDR2 SVGAGI. The CDR3 reads CASSYRQGGQPQHF. The CDR3, as DNA: TGTGCCAGCAGTTACCGACAGGGCGGTCAGCCCCAGCATTTT.

This clone was picked up a small number of times. This chain uses TRBV6-6 with TRBJ2-1, with 16 positions matching TRBD2. Germline loops: CDR1 MNHNY, CDR2 SVGAGI (reference sequence). The CDR3 runs to 13 residues. The junction had 4 bases not matched to a gene; V was cut back by 8 bases and J by 12 bases. DNA of the CDR3: TGTGCCAGCGGGACTAGCGGGGGGGAGGGGCAGTTCTTC. Translation gives CASGTSGGEGQFF.

This rearrangement joins TRBV5-1 to TRBJ2-7; D ambiguous. CDR1 SGHRS and CDR2 YFSETQ come from the germline V gene. V was clipped by 3 bases and J by 5 bases, with 12 bases between them. The CDR3 covers 13 residues. CDR3 loop: CASSSLESHEQYF. In DNA, the CDR3 is TGCGCCAGCAGCTCCCTGGAGTCTCACGAGCAGTACTTC.

V is TRBV5-4 and J is TRBJ2-5; possibly TRBD2 for D (5 bases). The CDR3 consists of 16 residues. The V gene lost 3 bases and the J gene lost 1 base, with 16 bases spanning the gap. Germline CDR1 reads SGHNT; CDR2 reads YYREEE (reference sequence). The DNA for the CDR3 is TGTGCCAGCAGCTCGAACCTACTAGGAATCCAAGAGACCCAGTACTTC. The encoded protein is CASSSNLLGIQETQYF. Combining the CDR3 with reference TRBV5-4 and TRBJ2-5 gives the whole variable domain ETGVTQSPTHLIKTRGQQVTLRCSSQSGHNTVSWYQQALGQGPQFIFQYYREEENGRGNFPPRFSGLQFPNYSSELNVNALELDDSALYLCASSSNLLGIQETQYFGPGTRLLVL.

V and J are TRBV27 and TRBJ1-3; D call uncertain. Trimming removed 8 bases at V and 0 bases at J, with 8 bases between. The germline V gene encodes CDR1 MNHEY and CDR2 SMNVEV (reference sequence). The CDR3 runs 13 residues. This CDR3 is CASARNSGNTIYF. The CDR3, as DNA: TGTGCCAGCGCCAGGAACTCTGGAAACACCATATATTTT.

In its sample, this clone was seen a few times. This chain uses TRBV7-9 with TRBJ2-7, with 11 positions matching TRBD1. CDR1 SEHNR and CDR2 FQNEAQ come from the germline V gene (reference sequence). The CDR3 contains 19 residues. Trimming at V came to 6 bases and at J to 2 bases, leaving 18 bases not matched to a gene. This CDR3 reads CASSSPAGTGGSSPYEQYF. The CDR3 nucleotides read TGTGCCAGCAGTTCCCCCGCCGGGACAGGGGGTTCATCCCCCTACGAGCAGTACTTC.